These 22 T cell receptor beta chains came from one sample sequenced in a study of regulatory T cells in long-lasting Graves disease. Libraries of TCR beta came from iRepertoire HTBI primers plus Arm-PCR of CDR3 regions. TCRdb itself ran the multiplex PCR reads through MiXCR, one entry per CDR3 protein. In the table there are about 440,000 distinct CDR3 sequences, roughly 17% of which are singletons. Time point reported: newly diagnosed GD, antithyroid drugs for less than 3 months. Generation of the TCR library employed RNA extracted from PBMCs. Another study also made use of these data, one on T cells in Graves' hyperthyroidism and ophthalmopathy.

The sequencing used peripheral blood mononuclear cells (PBMCs), collected at new diagnosis, from a patient treated with antithyroid drugs. These TCRs come from a woman under 30 with Graves disease.

This chain uses TRBV27 with TRBJ1-6; no firm D call. Between the trimmed V and J ends, which lost 0 bases and 10 bases, there was a span of 10 bases. Germline values: CDR1 MNHEY, CDR2 SMNVEV (reference sequence). The CDR3 spans 14 residues. The CDR3 protein is CASSLSLGSSPLHF. The CDR3, as DNA: TGTGCCAGCAGTTTATCCCTGGGAAGCTCACCCCTCCACTTT.

This clonotype was observed many times. V and J are TRBV28 and TRBJ2-7, with 9 bases lining up with TRBD2. The germline gives CDR1 MDHEN, CDR2 SYDVKM. The trim removed 1 base at V and 3 bases at J, leaving 7 bases unmatched. This CDR3 contains 16 residues. CDR3 coding DNA: TGTGCCAGCAGTTTATTAGGCGGGAGGGGGATCTACGAGCAGTACTTC. Its protein product is CASSLLGGRGIYEQYF.

In its sample, this clonotype was seen many times. V and J are TRBV11-1 and TRBJ1-1, with 7 bases that match TRBD1. The trim removed 1 base at V and 4 bases at J, leaving 3 bases unmatched. This CDR3 comprises 14 residues. CDR1 is SGHAT and CDR2 is FQDESV in the germline V gene (reference sequence). CDR3 region: CASSLEAGGTEAFF. As DNA, the CDR3 is TGTGCCAGCAGCTTAGAGGCAGGGGGCACTGAAGCTTTCTTT.

Comment on this clonotype: A much larger clone lies a single base off, so this may be a read error. The chain joins TRBV7-9 to TRBJ2-5; tentative D call: TRBD2 (5 bases). The germline gives CDR1 SEHNR, CDR2 FQNEAQ (reference sequence). This CDR3 comprises 16 residues. V was cut by 1 base and J by 11 bases, with 23 bases left in between. The CDR3 sequence is CASSLGAADSYNEQYF. Here the CDR3 DNA reads TGTGCCAGCAGCTTAGGAGCGGCAGACTCCTACAATGAGCAGTACTTC.

This clonotype has more than one count but fewer than ten. The chain is built from TRBV4-2 and TRBJ2-7; 8 nucleotides line up with TRBD1. Germline-derived CDR1 and CDR2 are LGHNA and YNFKEQ. After removal of 4 bases from V and 3 bases from J, the junction contained 8 bases not matched to a gene. The CDR3 extends over 15 amino acids. CDR3 coding DNA: TGTGCCAGCAGCCTAACCGGGACAGGAGTCTACGAGCAGTACTTC. Protein: CASSLTGTGVYEQYF.

This chain joins TRBV27 and TRBJ2-7, with a possible D match to TRBD1 (6 bases). CDR1 is MNHEY, CDR2 SMNVEV, per germline (reference sequence). Between the trimmed V and J ends, which lost 5 bases and 2 bases, there was a span of 22 bases. The CDR3 runs to 17 residues. CDR3 DNA sequence: TGTGCCAGCAGTGGGGGCCGCAGTAGCGTAGCTACCTACGAGCAGTACTTC. This encodes CASSGGRSSVATYEQYF.

At least ten counts were recorded for this clonotype. J is TRBJ2-7 and V is TRBV7-8; either TRBD1 or TRBD2 may supply D (7 bases each). The V gene's germline CDR1 is SGHVS and CDR2 FQNEAQ. The CDR3 consists of 15 residues. Trimming left V 5 bases short and J 7 bases short, with 21 bases between. The CDR3 nucleotides are TGTGCCAGCAGCACCCACAGGGGCGGGAGTCAAGAGCAGTACTTC. Amino acids: CASSTHRGGSQEQYF.

This chain uses TRBV27 with TRBJ1-5; tentative D call: TRBD1 (5 bases). The germline CDR1 and CDR2 sequences are MNHEY and SMNVEV (reference sequence). V shed 1 base and J shed 6 bases, with 10 bases lying between them. This CDR3 has 14 residues. The CDR3 region is CASSLWAGSQPQHF. In DNA form, the CDR3 reads TGTGCCAGCAGTTTATGGGCAGGGTCTCAGCCCCAGCATTTT.

This clonotype came up many times. The chain links TRBV10-3 to TRBJ2-5; TRBD2 agrees at 9 bases. The CDR3 spans 15 residues. Germline values: CDR1 ENHRY, CDR2 SYGVKD. The J segment lost 3 bases and the V segment lost 1 base, leaving 3 bases of the junction unmatched. The CDR3 DNA sequence: TGTGCCATCAGTGAGTACAAGCGGGAGGAAGAGACCCAGTACTTC. Residues: CAISEYKREEETQYF.

This clonotype came up many times. The chain combines TRBV2 with TRBJ1-5; possible D gene TRBD1, 5 bases. The CDR3 consists of 17 residues. Between the trimmed V and J ends, which lost 2 bases and 2 bases, there was a span of 16 bases. Germline assignment: CDR1 SNHLY and CDR2 FYNNEI. CDR3: CASSEPGLPVGNQPQHF. Here the CDR3 DNA reads TGTGCCAGCAGTGAACCGGGGCTCCCGGTGGGCAATCAGCCCCAGCATTTT.

This clonotype was counted many times. The V gene is TRBV7-8, the J gene TRBJ2-7; maybe TRBD2 (6 bases). The CDR3 covers 15 residues. The V and J ends lost 5 bases and 1 base respectively, with 15 bases between them. From germline, CDR1 is SGHVS and CDR2 FQNEAQ. The CDR3 loop reads CASSPAAGPSYEQYF. The CDR3 nucleotides are TGTGCCAGCAGCCCTGCGGCGGGACCTTCCTACGAGCAGTACTTC.

This clonotype was seen many times. This sequence joins TRBV3-1 and TRBJ2-3; TRBD2 aligns across 7 bases. V lost 4 bases to trimming and J lost 6 bases; unmatched junction nucleotides: 1. Per the germline V gene, CDR1 is LGHDT and CDR2 is YNNKEL (reference sequence). The CDR3 is made up of 12 amino acids. CDR3 amino acids: CASSRLADTQYF. Here the CDR3 DNA reads TGTGCCAGCAGCCGACTAGCCGATACGCAGTATTTT.

The CDR3 DNA reads TGTGCCACCAGCAGAGAGTTACAGGGGGCTGATGGCTACACCTTC. It translates to CATSRELQGADGYTF. The gene calls are TRBV15 and TRBJ1-2; TRBD1 matches at 9 bases. The CDR3 is 15 residues long. V was pared by 0 bases and J by 6 bases, with 5 bases of the junction left unmatched. CDR1 is LNHNV and CDR2 is YYDKDF in the germline V gene (reference sequence).

This rearrangement joins TRBV29-1 to TRBJ2-5; D remains unclear. The DNA end favors TRBJ2-1, so the J call may be wrong. The germline gives CDR1 SQVTM, CDR2 ANQGSEA. This CDR3 is 15 amino acids long. The DNA for the CDR3 is TGCAGCGTTGAGCTCCGGACGAGAGGTTACAATGAGCAGTTCTTC. It translates to CSVELRTRGYNEQFF.

This chain connects TRBV28 to TRBJ2-7; 7 bases match TRBD2. Germline lookup yields CDR1 MDHEN and CDR2 SYDVKM. V lost 6 bases, J lost 3 bases, and 11 bases stayed unmatched. The CDR3 length is 15 residues. The CDR3 DNA reads TGTGCCAGCAGCATGGGGGGGGTTCCCCTCTACGAGCAGTACTTC. Its translation: CASSMGGVPLYEQYF.

This clonotype was counted many times. V is TRBV12-3 or TRBV12-4 and J is TRBJ2-1; D perhaps matches TRBD2 (7 bases). The CDR3 totals 16 residues. V lost 6 bases and J lost 4, with 19 bases in between. Here the CDR3 DNA reads TGTGCCAGCAGCAACAGGGAGGGCCTCATGTACAATGAGCAGTTCTTC. Its translation is CASSNREGLMYNEQFF.

This clonotype was detected many times. This chain connects TRBV11-2 to TRBJ2-3, with D perhaps TRBD2 (6 bases). Germline CDR1 is SGHAT and CDR2 is FQNNGV. The CDR3 covers 16 residues. With 1 base removed from V and 0 bases from J, the gap between germline ends came to 11 bases. The CDR3 loop is CASSLVASVSTDTQYF. CDR3 sequence (DNA): TGTGCCAGCAGCTTAGTTGCTAGCGTAAGCACAGATACGCAGTATTTT.

This clonotype occurred a few times. The V call is TRBV27, the J call TRBJ2-1; the match to TRBD1 covers 11 bases. CDR3 length: 16 residues. The germline gives CDR1 MNHEY, CDR2 SMNVEV (reference sequence). V gave up 5 bases and J gave up 8 bases; unmatched junction bases: 11. The CDR3 DNA follows: TGTGCCAGCAGTCCGGCTGACCGGGACAGGGGGTATGAGCAGTTCTTC. Its translation is CASSPADRDRGYEQFF.

This clonotype was observed a single time. This chain joins TRBV20-1 and TRBJ2-1; a possible D gene is TRBD1 (7 bases). Between the trimmed V and J ends, which lost 6 bases and 8 bases, there was a span of 20 bases. CDR3 length: 14 residues. Germline V gene sequence: CDR1 DFQATT, CDR2 SNEGSKA (reference sequence). CDR3 sequence: CSAQGVGSMDEQFF. Here the CDR3 DNA reads TGCAGTGCCCAGGGGGTCGGGAGTATGGATGAGCAGTTCTTC.

This clonotype was found many times. The rearrangement links TRBV20-1 to TRBJ2-3, with TRBD1 identical over 7 bases. From germline, CDR1 is DFQATT and CDR2 SNEGSKA (reference sequence). This CDR3 has 14 residues. V shed 6 bases and J 0 bases; nucleotides not matched to a gene: 6. The CDR3: CSAIRGQSTDTQYF. In nucleotides, the CDR3 is TGCAGTGCAATCAGGGGACAGAGCACAGATACGCAGTATTTT.

Here the CDR3 DNA reads TGTGCCAGCGTTCCGGGACAGTGGACAGATACGCAGTATTTT. Protein sequence: CASVPGQWTDTQYF. V and J are TRBV6-2 or TRBV6-3 and TRBJ2-3; 7 nucleotides line up with TRBD1. V was pared by 8 bases and J by 3 bases, with 8 bases of the junction left unmatched. The CDR3 runs to 14 residues. Germline CDR1 and CDR2: MNHEY and SVGEGT.

This clonotype came up a few times. The J gene is TRBJ2-7, the V gene TRBV7-9; D is unclear. V was pared by 5 bases and J by 2 bases, with 19 bases between. CDR1 is SEHNR and CDR2 is FQNEAQ in the germline V gene (reference sequence). This CDR3 spans 16 amino acids. Here the CDR3 DNA reads TGTGCCAGCAGCAACCTCGAGGTATCGAGCACCTACGAGCAGTACTTC. Protein: CASSNLEVSSTYEQYF.